This T cell receptor (beta chain) was retrieved from a study of CD8+ T cells in alopecia areata. After isolation, RNA underwent reverse transcription to generate cDNA as the sequencing template. Sequenced by immunoSEQ multiplex PCR; TCRdb stores in-frame clones only, minus some. The sample holds 90,000 to 150,000 clones, approximately 59% seen once. Per germline, CDR1 SGHTA and CDR2 FQGNSA. The CDR3 is 13 residues long. Germline trimming cut 5 bases from V and 7 bases from J; bases unmatched to any gene: 7. Notes on the study in general: Uncertain still, given a single nonresponder, is whether baseline CD8+ expansion links to response.

On this clone itself: Its antigen is currently unknown.

The treatment was: oral pan-JAK inhibitor, 5-10 mg twice daily. The sample consisted of CD8+ T cells sorted from blood, taken at week 4, from a patient treated with tofacitinib. The V call is TRBV7-2, the J call TRBJ1-1; TRBD1 aligns across 7 bases. The receptor was derived from a human donor with alopecia areata. The CDR3 loop is CASSPDRAGEAFF. CDR3 DNA sequence: TGTGCCAGCAGCCCAGACAGGGCGGGTGAAGCTTTCTTT. The whole variable domain, remainder taken from reference TRBV7-2 and TRBJ1-1, is GAGVSQSPSNKVTEKGKDVELRCDPISGHTALYWYRQSLGQGLEFLIYFQGNSAPDKSGLPSDRFSAERTGGSVSTLTIQRTQQEDSAVYLCASSPDRAGEAFFGQGTRLTVV.